The 3 T cell receptor beta chains given below trace back to one sample, sequenced in a study of identical twins (TCRdb year 2016). Library prep was done by 5' RACE. Sequencing was performed on an Illumina HiSeq 2000. TCRdb itself trimmed the public reads at Q25 with fastp, ran MiXCR and retained productive beta chains. All rows with the same CDR3 protein become a single entry with the most common DNA and genes. The sample has 420,000 or so distinct CDR3 sequences on record, 18% of them singletons. The ten largest clones take up 12% of the sample. Sequenced sample: naive T cells sorted from blood. The sample's cell subset or site label, decoded: cells isolated with a human naive T-cell isolation kit. These receptor sequences come from a man aged 50 to 59 in good health.

This clonotype was picked up a small number of times. The chain joins TRBV14 to TRBJ2-1; 13 bases map to TRBD2. V lost 0 bases to trimming and J lost 5 bases; unmatched junction nucleotides: 7. The CDR3 runs to 18 residues. The germline V gene encodes CDR1 SGHDN and CDR2 FVKESK. The CDR3 coding sequence is TGTGCCAGCAGCCAAGAGTGGACTAGCGGGGGATCCGACAATGAGCAGTTCTTC. It translates to CASSQEWTSGGSDNEQFF.

The V gene is TRBV30, the J gene TRBJ1-3; weak D call: TRBD1 (5 bases). V was pared by 2 bases and J by 4 bases, with 12 bases between. The germline CDR1 and CDR2 sequences are GTSNPN and SVGIG (reference sequence). The CDR3 covers 14 residues. The CDR3 reads CAWSRPGMGNTIYF. The CDR3 nucleotides are TGTGCCTGGAGTAGACCAGGGATGGGAAACACCATATATTTT.

The gene calls are TRBV10-3 and TRBJ1-5, with a possible D match to TRBD1 (5 bases). V gave up 0 bases and J gave up 6 bases, with 9 bases separating them. Germline values: CDR1 ENHRY, CDR2 SYGVKD. This CDR3 has 14 amino acids. CDR3 nucleotide sequence: TGTGCCATCAGTGAGTCGTCCCAGGGTCAGCCCCAGCATTTT. This translates into CAISESSQGQPQHF.